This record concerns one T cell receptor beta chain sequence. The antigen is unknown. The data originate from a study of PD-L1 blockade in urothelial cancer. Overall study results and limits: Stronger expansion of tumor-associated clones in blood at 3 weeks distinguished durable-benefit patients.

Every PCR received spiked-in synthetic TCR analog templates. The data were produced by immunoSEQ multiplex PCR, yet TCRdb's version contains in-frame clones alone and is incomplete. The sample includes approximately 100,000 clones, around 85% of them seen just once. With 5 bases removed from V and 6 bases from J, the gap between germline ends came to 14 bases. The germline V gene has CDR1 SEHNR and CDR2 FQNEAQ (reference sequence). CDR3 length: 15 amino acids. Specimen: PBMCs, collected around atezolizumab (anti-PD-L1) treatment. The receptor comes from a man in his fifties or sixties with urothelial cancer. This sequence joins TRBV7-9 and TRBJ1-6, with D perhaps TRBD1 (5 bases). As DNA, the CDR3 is TGTGCCAGCAGCCCTCCGGGGGGTGCTAATTCACCCCTCCACTTT. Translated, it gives CASSPPGGANSPLHF.